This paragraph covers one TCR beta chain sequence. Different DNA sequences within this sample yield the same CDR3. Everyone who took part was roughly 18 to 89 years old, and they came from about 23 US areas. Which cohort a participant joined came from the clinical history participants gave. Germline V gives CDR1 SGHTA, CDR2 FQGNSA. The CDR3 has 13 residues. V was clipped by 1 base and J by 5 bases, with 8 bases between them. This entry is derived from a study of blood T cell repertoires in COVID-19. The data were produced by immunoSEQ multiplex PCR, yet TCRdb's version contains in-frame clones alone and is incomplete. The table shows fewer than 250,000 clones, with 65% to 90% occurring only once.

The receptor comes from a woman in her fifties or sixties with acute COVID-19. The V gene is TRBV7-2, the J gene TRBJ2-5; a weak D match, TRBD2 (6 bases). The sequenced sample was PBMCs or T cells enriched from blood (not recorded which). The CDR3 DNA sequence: TGTGCCAGCAGCTTAGGTGGGAGGGAGACCCAGTACTTC. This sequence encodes CASSLGGRETQYF.